One and the same sample provided the 22 T cell receptor beta chains below, sequenced in a study of CD8 T cells in ankylosing spondylitis. Overall study results and limits: Characteristic, it appeared, of ankylosing spondylitis blood was a TCR beta motif of roughly 8 highly homologous variants.

Via MiXCR, TCRdb re-called the 5' RACE reads, giving one row per CDR3 protein. The sample has around 890,000 distinct CDR3 sequences; approximately 10% are singletons. These TCRs are of unknown antigen specificity. Source material: blood, either unsorted or a sorted T cell fraction (not recorded which). The receptors stem from a male donor with ankylosing spondylitis.

In this sample, this clonotype turned up a few times. The chain links TRBV5-1 to TRBJ2-5; D is undetermined. The germline V gene encodes CDR1 SGHRS and CDR2 YFSETQ. This CDR3 has 13 amino acids. V lost 0 bases to trimming and J lost 7 bases, with 10 bases between them. The DNA of the CDR3 is TGCGCCAGCAGCTTGGAGGCTGATGGGACCCAGTACTTC. Translated, it gives CASSLEADGTQYF. Supplemented by reference TRBV5-1 and TRBJ2-5, the full variable domain reads KAGVTQTPRYLIKTRGQQVTLSCSPISGHRSVSWYQQTPGQGLQFLFEYFSETQRNKGNFPGRFSGRQFSNSRSEMNVSTLELGDSALYLCASSLEADGTQYFGPGTRLLVL.

This clonotype was seen a single time. V gene TRBV7-2 combines with J gene TRBJ2-1; D is tentatively TRBD1 or TRBD2 (6 bases each). Per germline, CDR1 SGHTA and CDR2 FQGNSA. V was clipped by 5 bases and J by 9 bases, with 11 bases between them. The CDR3 totals 12 residues. The CDR3 sequence: CASSQWGAEQFF. CDR3 nucleotides: TGTGCCAGCAGCCAGTGGGGGGCTGAGCAGTTCTTC. Full variable domain (remainder filled in from reference TRBV7-2 and TRBJ2-1): GAGVSQSPSNKVTEKGKDVELRCDPISGHTALYWYRQSLGQGLEFLIYFQGNSAPDKSGLPSDRFSAERTGGSVSTLTIQRTQQEDSAVYLCASSQWGAEQFFGPGTRLTVL.

CDR3 in DNA: TGTGCCAGCAGTTCAACAGGGGTTTTATTCAAAAACATTCAGTACTTC. Protein: CASSSTGVLFKNIQYF. The rearrangement uses TRBV2 and TRBJ2-4, with 7 bases identical to TRBD1. This CDR3 contains 16 residues. V gave up 5 bases and J gave up 3 bases; unmatched junction bases: 10. Germline V CDR1 and CDR2: SNHLY, FYNNEI.

This clonotype was recorded many times. The chain combines TRBV7-2 with TRBJ2-5; D may correspond to TRBD1 or TRBD2 (5 bases each). The CDR3 sequence is 15 residues long. V shed 1 base and J shed 5 bases, with 14 bases lying between them. The germline CDR1 and CDR2 sequences are SGHTA and FQGNSA. As DNA, the CDR3 is TGTGCCAGCAGCTTAGAGAGGGGTCTAACGGAGACCCAGTACTTC. This translates into CASSLERGLTETQYF.

The sample holds many counts of this clonotype. V and J are TRBV20-1 and TRBJ1-5; D gene ambiguous. V was shortened by 0 bases and J by 2 bases, with 8 bases between the two germline ends. Germline CDR1 DFQATT, CDR2 SNEGSKA (reference sequence). The CDR3 totals 14 residues. The DNA of the CDR3 is TGCAGTGCTAGAGAGGCGCAAGGCAATCAGCCCCAGCATTTT. Translating it yields CSAREAQGNQPQHF.

In this sample, this clonotype turned up a few times. The gene calls are TRBV6-6 and TRBJ1-4; D may be TRBD1 (6 bases). The ends were cut back, 5 bases at V and 11 bases at J, with 15 bases in the middle. This CDR3 contains 13 residues. CDR1 MNHNY and CDR2 SVGAGI come from the germline V gene (reference sequence). The DNA of the CDR3 is TGTGCCAGCAGTGAGGGGGGAGGGGATAAACTGTTTTTT. It codes for CASSEGGGDKLFF.

The chain combines TRBV7-2 with TRBJ1-1; D unresolved. CDR1 and CDR2 (germline): SGHTA, FQGNSA. The CDR3 is made up of 13 amino acids. Trimming took off 6 bases at V and 6 bases at J, with 14 bases between the two ends. This CDR3 reads CASSPRSIAEAFF. Here the CDR3 DNA reads TGTGCCAGCAGTCCTAGGAGCATCGCTGAAGCTTTCTTT.

This chain connects TRBV18 to TRBJ2-7; D not resolved. V gave up 6 bases and J gave up 0 bases, with 12 bases separating them. The CDR3 has 14 amino acids. The V gene's germline CDR1 is KGHSH and CDR2 LQKENI. CDR3 DNA sequence: TGTGCCAGCTCGGATAACATACACTCCTACGAGCAGTACTTC. The encoded protein is CASSDNIHSYEQYF.

This chain links TRBV6-2 or TRBV6-3 with TRBJ2-3; no definite D call. This CDR3 has 14 amino acids. Germline loops: CDR1 MNHEY, CDR2 SVGEGT. V dropped 3 bases and J dropped 2 bases, with 9 bases sitting between them. CDR3 in DNA: TGTGCCAGCAGTTATGGCAGTATCACAGATACGCAGTATTTT. The encoded protein is CASSYGSITDTQYF.

This rearrangement joins TRBV21-1 to TRBJ1-2; the table assigns TRBD1, which was not confirmed against the DNA. TRBV21-1 is flagged as a pseudogene. CDR3 length: 16 amino acids. CDR3 loop: CASSKVRTGGIYGYTF. The CDR3 DNA sequence: TGTGCCAGCAGCAAAGTTCGGACAGGGGGTATCTATGGCTACACCTTC.

This clonotype was counted many times. The chain combines TRBV6-2 or TRBV6-3 with TRBJ2-2; 9 bases are a match to TRBD1. V trimming: 4 bases; J trimming: 4 bases; junction bases outside the gene matches: 10. This CDR3 region has 17 residues. CDR1 MNHEY and CDR2 SVGEGT come from the germline V gene. The CDR3 is CASSWGQGMEVTGELFF. The CDR3 DNA reads as TGTGCCAGCAGTTGGGGACAGGGAATGGAAGTCACCGGGGAGCTGTTTTTT.

The rearrangement joins TRBV14 to TRBJ2-7; TRBD1 aligns across 8 bases. This CDR3 contains 15 residues. Germline V lookup: CDR1 SGHDN, CDR2 FVKESK. V lost 2 bases, J lost 5 bases, and 8 bases stayed unmatched. The CDR3 nucleotides read TGTGCCAGCAGCCAACCGGGACAGGTCATCCACGAGCAGTACTTC. Translated: CASSQPGQVIHEQYF.

The sample holds one count of this clonotype. V and J are TRBV11-2 and TRBJ2-5, with 7 positions matching TRBD1. CDR1 is SGHAT and CDR2 is FQNNGV in the germline V gene. This CDR3 comprises 16 residues. V shed 5 bases, J shed 4 bases, and the junction held 13 bases outside the gene matches. Here the CDR3 reads CASSLSLRGNLETQYF. DNA for the CDR3: TGTGCCAGCAGCCTATCCCTCAGGGGGAACCTAGAGACCCAGTACTTC.

The chain has TRBV4-3 and TRBJ2-7; D is tentatively TRBD1 or TRBD2 (5 bases each). Germline lookup yields CDR1 LGHNA and CDR2 YSLEER. V dropped 4 bases and J dropped 6 bases, with 16 bases sitting between them. The CDR3 is 14 amino acids. CDR3 residues: CASSRGTPNAEQYF. CDR3 coding DNA: TGCGCCAGCAGCCGGGGGACCCCAAACGCCGAGCAGTACTTC.

The chain employs TRBV12-3 or TRBV12-4 and TRBJ2-7, with 9 nucleotides matching TRBD1. Trimming removed 4 bases from V and 7 bases from J; junction bases left unmatched: 8. The CDR3 covers 14 residues. The DNA for the CDR3 is TGTGCCAGCAGTTCTCGACAGGGGGTGGGGGAGCAGTACTTC. Translation gives CASSSRQGVGEQYF.

V gene TRBV2 combines with J gene TRBJ1-2; 7 nucleotides line up with TRBD1. V lost 4 bases, J lost 4 bases, and 9 bases stayed unmatched. This CDR3 comprises 15 residues. Germline CDR1 is SNHLY and CDR2 is FYNNEI. The chain's CDR3 is CASSGGTAFLYGYTF. The CDR3 bases are TGTGCCAGCAGTGGCGGGACAGCCTTCCTCTATGGCTACACCTTC.

This rearrangement joins TRBV24-1 to TRBJ2-3; either TRBD1 or TRBD2 may supply D (5 bases each). V was clipped by 4 bases and J by 6 bases, with 16 bases between them. From germline, CDR1 is KGHDR and CDR2 SFDVKD. The CDR3 is 15 residues long. Here the CDR3 reads CATSDPSGWGDTQYF. Written as DNA, the CDR3 is TGTGCCACCAGTGACCCGAGCGGCTGGGGGGATACGCAGTATTTT.

This clonotype was counted only a few times. The chain couples TRBV5-6 to TRBJ1-5, with TRBD1 identical over 8 bases. The germline V gene encodes CDR1 SGHDT and CDR2 YYEEEE. Trimming at V came to 4 bases and at J to 2 bases, leaving 5 bases not matched to a gene. CDR3 length equals 15 residues. CDR3 amino acids: CASSRTGQGNQPQHF. CDR3 nucleotides: TGTGCCAGCAGCCGGACAGGGCAGGGCAATCAGCCCCAGCATTTT.

This clonotype was counted ten times or more. This rearrangement joins TRBV29-1 to TRBJ1-2; maybe TRBD1 (6 bases). The CDR3 runs 14 residues. Trimming took 8 bases from V and 3 from J, leaving 19 bases between them. Per germline, CDR1 SQVTM and CDR2 ANQGSEA. The CDR3 DNA reads TGCAGCACGAACAGGGAGGTATCCGACTATGGCTACACCTTC. Translated, it gives CSTNREVSDYGYTF.

This clonotype was observed a handful of times. The genes are TRBV28 and TRBJ2-1; 8 nucleotides align to TRBD1. Trimming removed 0 bases from V and 8 bases from J; junction bases left unmatched: 0. The germline gives CDR1 MDHEN, CDR2 SYDVKM. CDR3 length equals 13 residues. This CDR3 reads CASSLWTGDEQFF. For the CDR3, the DNA is TGTGCCAGCAGTTTATGGACAGGGGATGAGCAGTTCTTC.

This clonotype was seen at least ten times. The chain recombines TRBV29-1 with TRBJ2-3; 9 bases are a match to TRBD1. With V trimmed by 4 bases and J by 2 bases, 4 bases remained unmatched. CDR1 and CDR2 (germline): SQVTM, ANQGSEA. The CDR3 consists of 14 residues. The CDR3 spells CSVAGTGSTDTQYF. CDR3 in DNA: TGCAGCGTTGCAGGGACAGGGTCCACAGATACGCAGTATTTT.

The J gene is TRBJ2-5, the V gene TRBV11-2; 8 bases are shared with TRBD2. V lost 5 bases to trimming and J lost 4 bases; unmatched junction nucleotides: 9. The CDR3 runs 15 residues. CDR1 and CDR2 (germline): SGHAT, FQNNGV. The CDR3 region is CASSLSGAWGETQYF. CDR3 nucleotide sequence: TGTGCCAGCAGCCTTAGCGGGGCCTGGGGAGAGACCCAGTACTTC.